This T cell receptor beta chain appears in the sequencing data of a study of human T cells and chemical hapten exposure. The time point: patch test 2, 6 weeks after DPC sensitization. As to treatment: therapeutic diphenylcyclopropenone sensitization with weekly scalp DPC. Notes on the study in general: Expanded TCRs created a significantly greater count of big CDR3 similarity clusters than controls did. No shift was seen in TCRs above 1 in 1000 frequency with DPC sensitization.

Germline V lookup: CDR1 SGHTA, CDR2 FQGNSA. The CDR3 contains 12 residues. V was pared by 2 bases and J by 3 bases, with 5 bases between. Using its own MiXCR run on the RACE reads, TCRdb lists one record per CDR3 protein. There are some 100,000 distinct CDR3 sequences in the sample; approximately 9.3% occur only once, and 2% to 2.5% lies in the top ten. This clonotype was found many times. Its antigen is not known. The chain uses TRBV7-2 and TRBJ2-7; D unclear. Specimen: whole blood, collected in connection with sensitization to the hapten diphenylcyclopropenone (DPC). The source is a woman in her 40s with alopecia areata. Some clones in this sample may be carry-over from other donors' samples. CDR3 sequence: CASSLTLYEQYF. CDR3 DNA: TGTGCCAGCAGCTTAACCCTCTACGAGCAGTACTTC.